Listed below are T cell receptor beta chains from one sample, sequenced in a study of post-analysis software for immune sequencing data. Via MiXCR, TCRdb re-called the PCR reads, giving one row per CDR3 protein. The sample records fewer than 900,000 distinct CDR3 sequences, 40% to 55% being singletons. The sequenced sample was blood. These receptors originate from a girl under 18 with multiple sclerosis. CDR3s include the opening cysteine and the closing phenylalanine or tryptophan. The D gene is left open where the match is weak. Clone size is shown for a subset of rows, as once, few, many or a class of expanded clone.

-	few	TRBV11-3	TRBJ2-6	CASSLESGSGANVLTF	TGTGCCAGCAGCTTAGAATCCGGATCTGGGGCCAACGTCCTGACTTTC
-	-	TRBV20-1	TRBJ1-2	CSARGADRGYTF	TGCAGTGCTAGAGGGGCAGATCGGGGCTACACCTTC
TRBD1	-	TRBV7-9	TRBJ2-7	CSSQRGQNYEQYF	TGTTCCTCCCAGAGGGGACAGAACTACGAGCAGTACTTC
TRBD2	-	TRBV28	TRBJ2-3	CASVRSSGSTDTQYF	TGTGCCAGCGTTCGGTCTAGCGGGAGCACAGATACGCAGTATTTT
TRBD1	few	TRBV10-3	TRBJ1-2	CAISDGDRNYGYTF	TGTGCCATCAGTGATGGGGACAGAAATTATGGCTACACCTTC
TRBD1	-	TRBV7-9	TRBJ2-3	CASSVAGQDVTDTQYF	TGTGCCAGCAGCGTGGCGGGACAGGACGTAACAGATACGCAGTATTTT
-	once	TRBV7-2	TRBJ2-7	CASSLRRQVSYEQYF	TGTGCCAGCAGCTTACGCCGCCAGGTCTCCTACGAGCAGTACTTC
TRBD2	-	TRBV20-1	TRBJ2-5	CSARDLTSGETQYF	TGCAGTGCTAGAGATTTAACTAGCGGAGAGACCCAGTACTTC
TRBD2	many	TRBV29-1	TRBJ2-1	CSVEGSGRDNEQFF	TGCAGCGTTGAAGGATCAGGGAGGGACAATGAGCAGTTCTTC
-	-	TRBV29-1	TRBJ2-3	CSVLYRGTDTQYF	TGCAGCGTCCTCTACAGGGGCACAGATACGCAGTATTTT
TRBD1	-	TRBV12-5	TRBJ2-3	CASGTTGGRGTDTQYF	TGTGCTAGTGGTACCACAGGGGGAAGAGGCACAGATACGCAGTATTTT
-	-	TRBV5-5	TRBJ1-5	CASSFRGGRNQPQHF	TGTGCCAGCAGCTTCCGGGGGGGCCGCAATCAGCCCCAGCATTTT
TRBD1	-	TRBV6-6	TRBJ2-7	CASSPGTDLSYEQYF	TGTGCCAGCAGTCCCGGGACAGACTTATCCTACGAGCAGTACTTC
-	-	TRBV4-1	TRBJ2-5	CASSQATGTEETQYF	TGCGCCAGCAGCCAAGCAACCGGGACGGAAGAGACCCAGTACTTC
-	few	TRBV10-3	TRBJ2-4	CAISDGPENIQYF	TGTGCCATCAGTGATGGTCCGGAAAACATTCAGTACTTC
-	-	TRBV13	TRBJ2-7	CASSRGRAREQYF	TGTGCCAGCAGCAGGGGCCGGGCACGGGAGCAGTACTTC
-	once	TRBV20-1	TRBJ1-5	CSARRGPVSNQPQHF	TGCAGTGCTAGGCGGGGGCCTGTTAGCAATCAGCCCCAGCATTTT
-	-	TRBV7-9	TRBJ2-1	CASSSGQNNNEQFF	TGTGCCAGCAGCTCGGGACAAAACAACAATGAGCAGTTCTTC
TRBD1	-	TRBV28	TRBJ2-1	CASSFLGTVAYEQFF	TGTGCCAGCAGTTTTTTAGGGACAGTGGCCTACGAGCAGTTCTTC
-	-	TRBV29-1	TRBJ1-1	CSVEGVLNMNTEAFF	TGCAGCGTTGAAGGCGTCTTAAACATGAACACTGAAGCTTTCTTT
-	few	TRBV7-2	TRBJ2-4	CASSLDLMAKNIQYF	TGTGCCAGCAGCTTAGACCTCATGGCCAAAAACATTCAGTACTTC
TRBD2	few	TRBV6-5	TRBJ2-7	CASSYSPPGLAGKYEQYF	TGTGCCAGCAGTTACTCGCCACCGGGACTAGCGGGAAAGTACGAGCAGTACTTC
TRBD2	-	TRBV6-5	TRBJ2-5	CASSYSDLSFGGTSQETQYF	TGTGCCAGCAGTTACTCGGACCTAAGCTTCGGGGGGACGAGCCAAGAGACCCAGTACTTC
-	-	TRBV19	TRBJ1-1	CASDRTHPRTEAFF	TGTGCCAGCGACCGGACTCATCCAAGGACTGAAGCTTTCTTT
TRBD2	-	TRBV10-3	TRBJ2-3	CAISEREEADTQYF	TGTGCCATCAGTGAGCGGGAGGAAGCAGATACGCAGTATTTT
TRBD2	-	TRBV5-1	TRBJ2-1	CASSSGLAGTQRNNEQFF	TGCGCCAGCAGCTCAGGACTAGCGGGAACACAGAGAAACAATGAGCAGTTCTTC